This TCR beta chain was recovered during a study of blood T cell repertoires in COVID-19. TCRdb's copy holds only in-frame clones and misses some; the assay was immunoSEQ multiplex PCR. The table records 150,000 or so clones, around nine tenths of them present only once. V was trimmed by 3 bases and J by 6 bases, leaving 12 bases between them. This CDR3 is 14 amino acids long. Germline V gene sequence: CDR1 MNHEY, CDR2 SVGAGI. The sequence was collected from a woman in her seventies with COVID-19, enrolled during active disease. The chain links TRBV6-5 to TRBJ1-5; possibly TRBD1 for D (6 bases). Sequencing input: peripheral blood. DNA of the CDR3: TGTGCCAGCAGTTATGGGGGCGCGGGTCAGCCCCAGCATTTT. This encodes CASSYGGAGQPQHF.